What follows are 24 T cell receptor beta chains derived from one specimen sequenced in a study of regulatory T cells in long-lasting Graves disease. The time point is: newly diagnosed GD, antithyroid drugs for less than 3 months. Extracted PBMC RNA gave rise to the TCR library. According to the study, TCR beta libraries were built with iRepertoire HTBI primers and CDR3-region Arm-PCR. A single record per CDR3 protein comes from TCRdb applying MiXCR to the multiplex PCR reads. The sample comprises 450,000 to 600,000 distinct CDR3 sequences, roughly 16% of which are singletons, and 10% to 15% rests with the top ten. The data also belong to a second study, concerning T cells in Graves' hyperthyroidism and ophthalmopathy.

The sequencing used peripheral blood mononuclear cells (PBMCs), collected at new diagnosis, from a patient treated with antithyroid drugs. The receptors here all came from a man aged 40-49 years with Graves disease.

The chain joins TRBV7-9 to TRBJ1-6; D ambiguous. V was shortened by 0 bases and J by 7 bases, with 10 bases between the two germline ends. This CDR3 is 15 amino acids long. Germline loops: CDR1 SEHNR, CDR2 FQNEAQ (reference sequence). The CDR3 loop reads CASSLAGLANSPLHF. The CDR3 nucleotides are TGTGCCAGCAGCTTAGCTGGACTGGCGAATTCACCCCTCCACTTT.

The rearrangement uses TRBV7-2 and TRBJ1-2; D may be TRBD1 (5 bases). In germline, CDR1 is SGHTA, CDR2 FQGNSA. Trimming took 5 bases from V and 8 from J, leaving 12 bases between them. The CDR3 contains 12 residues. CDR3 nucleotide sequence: TGTGCCAGCAGCCTGACAGAGCGCGGCTACACCTTC. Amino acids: CASSLTERGYTF.

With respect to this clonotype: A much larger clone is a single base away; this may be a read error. The CDR3 reads CSVGLTACEQYF. The CDR3 region has the DNA TGCAGCGTTGGACTCACAGCTTGCGAGCAGTACTTC. The chain links TRBV29-1 to TRBJ2-7; D remains unclear. CDR1 SQVTM and CDR2 ANQGSEA come from the germline V gene. The ends were cut back, 4 bases at V and 6 bases at J, with 13 bases in the middle. The CDR3 runs to 12 residues.

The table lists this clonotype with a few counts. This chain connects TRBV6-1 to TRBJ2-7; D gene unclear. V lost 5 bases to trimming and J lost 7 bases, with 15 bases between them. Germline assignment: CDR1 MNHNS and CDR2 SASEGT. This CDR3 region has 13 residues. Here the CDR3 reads CASSRDIVWEQYF. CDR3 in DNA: TGTGCCAGCAGTCGCGACATAGTCTGGGAGCAGTACTTC.

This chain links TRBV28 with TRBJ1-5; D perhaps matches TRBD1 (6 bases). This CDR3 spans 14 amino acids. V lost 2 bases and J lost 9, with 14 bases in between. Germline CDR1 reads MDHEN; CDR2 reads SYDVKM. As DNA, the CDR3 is TGTGCCAGCAGTTTAGGGACACCAGAAGGGCCCCAGCATTTT. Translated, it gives CASSLGTPEGPQHF.

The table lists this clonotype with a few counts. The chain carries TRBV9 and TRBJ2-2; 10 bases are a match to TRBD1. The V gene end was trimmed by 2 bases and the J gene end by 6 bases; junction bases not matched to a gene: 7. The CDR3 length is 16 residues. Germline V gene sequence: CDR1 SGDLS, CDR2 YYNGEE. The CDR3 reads CASSVRDRGRPGELFF. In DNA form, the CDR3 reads TGTGCCAGCAGCGTCCGGGACAGGGGTCGGCCCGGGGAGCTGTTTTTT.

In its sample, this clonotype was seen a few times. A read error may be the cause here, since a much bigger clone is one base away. CDR3 in amino acids: CASSPTGGGYTF. The CDR3 bases are TGTGCCAGCTCACCTACAGGAGGCGGCTACACCTTC. V is TRBV18 and J is TRBJ1-2; D is perhaps TRBD1 (5 bases). Germline V gene lookup returns CDR1 KGHSH and CDR2 LQKENI. V was trimmed by 3 bases and J by 8 bases, leaving 10 bases between them. CDR3 length: 12 residues. The full variable domain, its missing parts supplied by reference TRBV18 and TRBJ1-2, is NAGVMQNPRHLVRRRGQEARLRCSPMKGHSHVYWYRQLPEEGLKFMVYLQKENIIDESGMPKERFSAEFPKEGPSILRIQQVVRGDSAAYFCASSPTGGGYTFGSGTRLTVV.

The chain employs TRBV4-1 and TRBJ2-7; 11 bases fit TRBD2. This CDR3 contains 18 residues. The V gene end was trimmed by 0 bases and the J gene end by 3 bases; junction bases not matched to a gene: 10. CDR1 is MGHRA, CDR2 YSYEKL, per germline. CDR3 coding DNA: TGCGCCAGCAGCCAAGAGTCATCCGGTGGGACTAGCGGCTACGAGCAGTACTTC. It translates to CASSQESSGGTSGYEQYF.

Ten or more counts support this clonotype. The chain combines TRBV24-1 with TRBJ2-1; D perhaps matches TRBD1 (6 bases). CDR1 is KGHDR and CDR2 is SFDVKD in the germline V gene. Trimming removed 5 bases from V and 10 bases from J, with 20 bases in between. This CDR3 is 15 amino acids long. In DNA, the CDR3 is TGTGCCACCAGTGCTTCGAACAGGGCTGCGAGGGAGCAGTTCTTC. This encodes CATSASNRAAREQFF.

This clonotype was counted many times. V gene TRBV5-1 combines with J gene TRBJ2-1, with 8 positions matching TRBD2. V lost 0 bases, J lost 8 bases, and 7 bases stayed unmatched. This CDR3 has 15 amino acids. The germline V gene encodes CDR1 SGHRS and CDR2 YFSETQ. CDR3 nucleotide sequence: TGCGCCAGCAGCTTGGTAACTAGCGGAGCGGATGAGCAGTTCTTC. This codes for CASSLVTSGADEQFF.

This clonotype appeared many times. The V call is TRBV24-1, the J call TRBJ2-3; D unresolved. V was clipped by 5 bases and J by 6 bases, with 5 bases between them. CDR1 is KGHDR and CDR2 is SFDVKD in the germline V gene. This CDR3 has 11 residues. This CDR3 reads CATSVGDTQYF. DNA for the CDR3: TGTGCCACCAGTGTGGGGGATACGCAGTATTTT.

The CDR3 loop reads CASSPTSGQDTQYF. CDR3 nucleotides: TGTGCCAGCAGCCCGACTAGCGGACAAGATACGCAGTATTTT. The chain links TRBV9 to TRBJ2-3; 9 positions agree with TRBD2. This CDR3 is built from 14 residues. CDR1 is SGDLS, CDR2 YYNGEE, per germline. Losses at the gene ends were 4 bases for V and 5 bases for J; bases not matched to a gene: 5.

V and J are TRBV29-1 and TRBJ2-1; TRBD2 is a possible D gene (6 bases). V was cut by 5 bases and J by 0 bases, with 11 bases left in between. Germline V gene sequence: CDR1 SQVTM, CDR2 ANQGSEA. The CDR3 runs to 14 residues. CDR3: CSVSGRASYNEQFF. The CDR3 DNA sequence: TGCAGCGTTAGCGGGCGCGCCTCCTACAATGAGCAGTTCTTC.

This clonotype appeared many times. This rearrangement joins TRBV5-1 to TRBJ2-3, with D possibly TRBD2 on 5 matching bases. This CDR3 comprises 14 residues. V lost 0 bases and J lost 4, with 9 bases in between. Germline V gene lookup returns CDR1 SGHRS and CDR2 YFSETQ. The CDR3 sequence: CASSLAPEADTQYF. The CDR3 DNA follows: TGCGCCAGCAGCTTGGCGCCGGAGGCAGATACGCAGTATTTT.

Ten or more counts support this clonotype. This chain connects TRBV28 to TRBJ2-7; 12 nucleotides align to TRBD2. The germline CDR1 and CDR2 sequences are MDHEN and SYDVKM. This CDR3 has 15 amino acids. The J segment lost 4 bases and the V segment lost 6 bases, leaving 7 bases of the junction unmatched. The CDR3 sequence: CASSLETSGSYEQYF. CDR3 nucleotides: TGTGCCAGCAGCTTAGAGACTAGCGGGAGTTACGAGCAGTACTTC. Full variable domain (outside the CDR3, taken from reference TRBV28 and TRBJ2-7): DVKVTQSSRYLVKRTGEKVFLECVQDMDHENMFWYRQDPGLGLRLIYFSYDVKMKEKGDIPEGYSVSREKKERFSLILESASTNQTSMYLCASSLETSGSYEQYFGPGTRLTVT.

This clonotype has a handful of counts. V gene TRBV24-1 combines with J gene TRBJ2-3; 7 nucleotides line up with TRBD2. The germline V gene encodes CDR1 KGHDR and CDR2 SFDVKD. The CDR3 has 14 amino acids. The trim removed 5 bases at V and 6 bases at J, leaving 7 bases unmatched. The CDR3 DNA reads TGTGCCACCAGTGGCGGGAGTGGTGTGGATACGCAGTATTTT. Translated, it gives CATSGGSGVDTQYF.

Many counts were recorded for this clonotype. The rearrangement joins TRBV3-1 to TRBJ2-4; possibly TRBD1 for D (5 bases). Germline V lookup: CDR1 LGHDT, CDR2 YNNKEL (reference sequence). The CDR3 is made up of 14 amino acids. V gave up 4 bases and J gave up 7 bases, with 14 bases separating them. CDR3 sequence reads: CASSLQDGRNIQYF. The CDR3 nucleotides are TGTGCCAGCAGCCTACAGGACGGGCGGAACATTCAGTACTTC.

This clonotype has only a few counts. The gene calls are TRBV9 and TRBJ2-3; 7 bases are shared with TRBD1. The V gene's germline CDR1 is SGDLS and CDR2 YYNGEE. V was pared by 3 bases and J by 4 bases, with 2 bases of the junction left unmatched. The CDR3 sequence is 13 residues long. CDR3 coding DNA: TGTGCCAGCAGCGAAGGGACAGCAGATACGCAGTATTTT. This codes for CASSEGTADTQYF.

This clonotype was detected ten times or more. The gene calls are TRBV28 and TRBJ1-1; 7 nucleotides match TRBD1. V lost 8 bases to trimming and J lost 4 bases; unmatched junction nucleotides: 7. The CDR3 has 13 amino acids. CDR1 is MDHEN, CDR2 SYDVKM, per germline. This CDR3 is CASGEQGLTEAFF. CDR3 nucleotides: TGTGCCAGCGGAGAACAGGGGCTCACTGAAGCTTTCTTT.

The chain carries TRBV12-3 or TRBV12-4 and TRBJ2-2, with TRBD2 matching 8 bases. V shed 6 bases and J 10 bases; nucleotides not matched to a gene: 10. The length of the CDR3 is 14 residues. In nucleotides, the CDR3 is TGTGCCAGCAGGCCCACGGGAGGGAGTGAGGAGCTGTTTTTT. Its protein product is CASRPTGGSEELFF.

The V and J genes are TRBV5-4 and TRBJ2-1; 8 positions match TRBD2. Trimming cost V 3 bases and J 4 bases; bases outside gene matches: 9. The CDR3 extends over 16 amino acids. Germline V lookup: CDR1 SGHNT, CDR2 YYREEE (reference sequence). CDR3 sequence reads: CASSSRGGPPYNEQFF. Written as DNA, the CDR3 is TGTGCCAGCAGCTCCCGGGGGGGGCCGCCGTACAATGAGCAGTTCTTC.

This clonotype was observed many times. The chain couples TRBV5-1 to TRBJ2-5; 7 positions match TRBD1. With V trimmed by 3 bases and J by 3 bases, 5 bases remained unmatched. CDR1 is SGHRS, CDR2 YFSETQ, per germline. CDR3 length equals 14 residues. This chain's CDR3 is CASSSGTAKETQYF. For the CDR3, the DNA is TGCGCCAGCAGCTCCGGGACAGCAAAAGAGACCCAGTACTTC. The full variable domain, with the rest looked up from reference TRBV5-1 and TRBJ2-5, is KAGVTQTPRYLIKTRGQQVTLSCSPISGHRSVSWYQQTPGQGLQFLFEYFSETQRNKGNFPGRFSGRQFSNSRSEMNVSTLELGDSALYLCASSSGTAKETQYFGPGTRLLVL.

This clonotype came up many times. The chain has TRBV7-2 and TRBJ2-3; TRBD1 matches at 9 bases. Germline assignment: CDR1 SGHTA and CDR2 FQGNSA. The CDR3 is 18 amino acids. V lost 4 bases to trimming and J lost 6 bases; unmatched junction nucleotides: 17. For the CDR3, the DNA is TGTGCCAGCAGCTCCTCACACAGGGGGCTTACGGACCAGGATACGCAGTATTTT. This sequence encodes CASSSSHRGLTDQDTQYF.

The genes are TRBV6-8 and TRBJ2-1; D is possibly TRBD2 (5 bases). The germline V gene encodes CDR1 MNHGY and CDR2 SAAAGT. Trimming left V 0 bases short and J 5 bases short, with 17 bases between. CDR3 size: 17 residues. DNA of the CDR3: TGTGCCAGCAGTTACTCCCGTCTAGCCGCTGTCAACAATGAGCAGTTCTTC. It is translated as CASSYSRLAAVNNEQFF.